These 23 T cell receptor beta chains share one sample of origin, sequenced in a study of early T cells in non-severe SARS-CoV-2 infection. A single record per CDR3 protein comes from TCRdb applying MiXCR to the 5' RACE reads. In the table there are just over 80,000 distinct CDR3 sequences, approximately 15% of which are singletons. Sequences were obtained from whole blood. These receptors came from an adult who was a healthcare worker with PCR-confirmed SARS-CoV-2 infection or an uninfected control (not recorded which).

This clonotype was detected ten times or more. The chain joins TRBV12-3 or TRBV12-4 to TRBJ1-6, with 9 positions matching TRBD1. With 6 bases clipped from V and 10 bases from J, the junction kept 10 bases outside the gene matches. This CDR3 has 15 amino acids. The CDR3 region has the DNA TGTGCCAGCAGCCTAGGGACAGGGATCGGCTCACCCCTCCACTTT. This gives the protein CASSLGTGIGSPLHF.

This clonotype was recorded a few times. The chain links TRBV9 to TRBJ2-7, with a possible D match to TRBD2 (5 bases). This CDR3 has 14 amino acids. The V end was cut by 4 bases, the J end by 6 bases, with 17 bases between. CDR1 SGDLS and CDR2 YYNGEE come from the germline V gene. CDR3 sequence reads: CASSPGISPGEQYF. The CDR3 DNA reads as TGTGCCAGCAGCCCCGGGATTTCCCCAGGCGAGCAGTACTTC.

This clonotype occurred a few times. The V and J genes are TRBV20-1 and TRBJ2-2; D not certain. The CDR3 is made up of 15 amino acids. Between the trimmed V and J ends, which lost 0 bases and 4 bases, there was a span of 12 bases. Germline CDR1 and CDR2: DFQATT and SNEGSKA (reference sequence). Written as DNA, the CDR3 is TGCAGTGCTAGAGATGGTGTGTTGGCCACCGGGGAGCTGTTTTTT. It translates to CSARDGVLATGELFF.

There are a few counts of this clonotype. CDR3 nucleotides: TGTGCCAGCAGTGAAATTTCCGAGCAGTACTTC. Its protein product is CASSEISEQYF. This chain connects TRBV6-1 to TRBJ2-7; no firm D call. There are 11 residues in the CDR3. With 2 bases removed from V and 6 bases from J, the gap between germline ends came to 5 bases. Germline V gene lookup returns CDR1 MNHNS and CDR2 SASEGT.

V usage is TRBV6-2 or TRBV6-3 and J usage is TRBJ2-5; 7 bases map to TRBD2. With 6 bases clipped from V and 2 bases from J, the junction kept 12 bases outside the gene matches. Germline V CDR1 and CDR2: MNHEY, SVGEGT. This CDR3 spans 16 amino acids. Here the CDR3 DNA reads TGTGCCAGCAGATTACCGGGACTCGGGAGGCAAGAGACCCAGTACTTC. It yields the protein CASRLPGLGRQETQYF.

This clonotype appeared many times. The V call is TRBV6-5, the J call TRBJ2-5; a weak D match, TRBD1 (5 bases). The germline V gene has CDR1 MNHEY and CDR2 SVGAGI. The CDR3 consists of 13 residues. Trimming stripped 0 bases from V and 8 bases from J, with 10 bases between. The CDR3 spells CASSYSPGSTQYF. DNA for the CDR3: TGTGCCAGCAGTTACTCACCAGGGTCCACCCAGTACTTC.

This clonotype has more than one count but fewer than ten. This chain connects TRBV18 to TRBJ1-1; no clear D. Between the trimmed V and J ends, which lost 5 bases and 1 base, there was a span of 8 bases. In germline, CDR1 is KGHSH, CDR2 LQKENI. The CDR3 loop spans 13 amino acids. In nucleotides, the CDR3 is TGTGCCAGCTCATCCGGGTCGAACACTGAAGCTTTCTTT. It encodes CASSSGSNTEAFF.

In this sample, this clonotype turned up many times. The J gene is TRBJ2-7, the V gene TRBV2; D is uncertain. Germline V CDR1 and CDR2: SNHLY, FYNNEI. There are 14 residues in the CDR3. The V end lost 7 bases, the J end lost 2 bases, and 15 bases lay between the germline ends. CDR3 bases: TGTGCCAGCACCGAGCCACGGCTAACCTACGAGCAGTACTTC. Its translation is CASTEPRLTYEQYF.

This clonotype came up many times. The J gene is TRBJ2-7, the V gene TRBV7-2, with D possibly matching TRBD1 (5 bases). Germline assignment: CDR1 SGHTA and CDR2 FQGNSA. The CDR3 extends over 14 amino acids. Trimming stripped 2 bases from V and 4 bases from J, with 12 bases between. The CDR3 coding sequence is TGTGCCAGCAGCTTAAGCAGGACACCGTACGAGCAGTACTTC. It yields the protein CASSLSRTPYEQYF.

The chain links TRBV2 to TRBJ2-3; 9 bases line up with TRBD1. V was pared by 10 bases and J by 7 bases, with 15 bases of the junction left unmatched. The CDR3 sequence is 15 residues long. CDR1 and CDR2 from the germline V gene are SNHLY and FYNNEI. The chain's CDR3 is CAISYRDRVQNTQYF. The CDR3 bases are TGTGCCATCTCATACCGGGACAGGGTACAAAATACGCAGTATTTT.

The rearrangement links TRBV6-5 to TRBJ2-3; 8 bases are a match to TRBD2. CDR1 MNHEY and CDR2 SVGAGI come from the germline V gene. The V gene end was trimmed by 6 bases and the J gene end by 4 bases; junction bases not matched to a gene: 9. This CDR3 contains 15 residues. CDR3 loop: CASRTSRGGPDTQYF. The CDR3 bases are TGTGCCAGCAGAACTAGCCGGGGGGGCCCAGATACGCAGTATTTT.

In this sample, this clonotype turned up many times. The chain recombines TRBV5-1 with TRBJ2-7; D is unclear. The CDR3 has 14 residues. The germline V gene has CDR1 SGHRS and CDR2 YFSETQ. Deletions cut 0 bases from V and 2 bases from J, with 9 bases between. For the CDR3, the DNA is TGCGCCAGCAGCTTGGTGGGCATTACCTACGAGCAGTACTTC. It translates to CASSLVGITYEQYF.

The chain recombines TRBV5-6 with TRBJ1-1; 8 positions match TRBD1. The CDR3 runs 16 residues. CDR1 and CDR2 (germline): SGHDT, YYEEEE. J lost 5 bases, V lost 2 bases, and 11 bases had no gene match. The CDR3 DNA is TGTGCCAGCAGCTTACCAGGGGGCGCTCAGCGGACTGAAGCTTTCTTT. As protein: CASSLPGGAQRTEAFF.

About this clonotype itself: Given a much more abundant clone one base away, this may be a read error. The V gene is TRBV6-5, the J gene TRBJ2-1; TRBD1 agrees at 8 bases. With 6 bases clipped from V and 4 bases from J, the junction kept 8 bases outside the gene matches. From germline, CDR1 is MNHEY and CDR2 SVGAGI. The CDR3 is 15 residues long. The CDR3: CASRRLGTGYNEQFF. In DNA form, the CDR3 reads TGTGCCAGCAGGAGACTCGGGACAGGTTACAATGAGCAGTTCTTC.

This clonotype appeared a few times. The chain couples TRBV29-1 to TRBJ1-2; TRBD1 aligns across 8 bases. Germline lookup yields CDR1 SQVTM and CDR2 ANQGSEA. Trimming at V came to 4 bases and at J to 8 bases, leaving 9 bases not matched to a gene. The CDR3 loop spans 13 amino acids. The CDR3 nucleotides read TGCAGCGTTGCTCGGACAGGGTCGGTAGGCTACACCTTC. Its translation: CSVARTGSVGYTF.

This chain connects TRBV19 to TRBJ2-7; TRBD1 might be the D (7 bases). Germline assignment: CDR1 LNHDA and CDR2 SQIVND (reference sequence). V was cut by 5 bases and J by 6 bases, with 11 bases left in between. CDR3 size: 12 residues. CDR3 nucleotides: TGTGCCAGTAGTCATCAGGGGGGCGAGCAGTACTTC. Protein product: CASSHQGGEQYF.

This clonotype was counted only a few times. The chain links TRBV9 to TRBJ2-3; either TRBD1 or TRBD2 may fit D (5 bases each). The V and J ends lost 0 bases and 2 bases respectively, with 13 bases between them. Germline lookup yields CDR1 SGDLS and CDR2 YYNGEE. The CDR3 extends over 16 amino acids. The CDR3 DNA reads as TGTGCCAGCAGCGTAGCTCTAGCAGGGCACACAGATACGCAGTATTTT. This translates into CASSVALAGHTDTQYF. Supplemented by reference TRBV9 and TRBJ2-3, the full variable domain reads DSGVTQTPKHLITATGQRVTLRCSPRSGDLSVYWYQQSLDQGLQFLIQYYNGEERAKGNILERFSAQQFPDLHSELNLSSLELGDSALYFCASSVALAGHTDTQYFGPGTRLTVL.

This chain connects TRBV4-2 to TRBJ2-5; D is unclear. Trimming shortened V by 0 bases and J by 7 bases, and 12 bases separated the two germline ends. Germline V gene sequence: CDR1 LGHNA, CDR2 YNFKEQ. The CDR3 is made up of 14 amino acids. This CDR3 is CASSQDTPTGTQYF. The CDR3 DNA reads TGTGCCAGCAGCCAAGATACACCGACGGGGACCCAGTACTTC.

This clonotype was detected ten times or more. The chain combines TRBV5-1 with TRBJ1-4; a weak D match, TRBD1 (5 bases). V lost 2 bases and J 8 bases, leaving 13 bases between the germline ends. Looked up from germline, CDR1 is SGHRS and CDR2 is YFSETQ. The CDR3 length is 14 residues. CDR3 amino acids: CASSLRGTIEKLFF. For the CDR3, the DNA is TGCGCCAGCAGCTTACGGGGGACGATCGAAAAACTGTTTTTT.

Details on this clonotype: A much larger clone sits a single nucleotide away, making a read error possible. V and J are TRBV3-1 and TRBJ2-2, with D perhaps matching TRBD2 (5 bases). The CDR3 is 15 residues long. CDR1 LGHDT and CDR2 YNNKEL come from the germline V gene (reference sequence). The CDR3 DNA reads as TGTGCCAGCAGCCATCCCCGTCGCCCCGCCGGGGAGCCGTTTTTT. Protein product: CASSHPRRPAGEPFF.

The V and J genes are TRBV19 and TRBJ1-4; D gene unclear. The germline gives CDR1 LNHDA, CDR2 SQIVND (reference sequence). CDR3 length equals 13 residues. Trimming pared 7 bases from V and 7 bases from J, leaving 13 bases between. CDR3 in DNA: TGTGCCAGTACCGGGAGAGGGAGTGAAAAACTGTTTTTT. It specifies CASTGRGSEKLFF.

Points on this clonotype: Sequence at one end of the junction differs from germline and may be a read error. DNA of the CDR3: TGTGCCAGCAGCTTGGAGGGACGTGAAGCTTTCTTT. Translation gives CASSLEGREAFF. This chain connects TRBV5-1 to TRBJ1-1; D is possibly TRBD1 (5 bases). From germline, CDR1 is SGHRS and CDR2 YFSETQ. CDR3 length: 12 residues.

This clonotype was counted ten times or more. This chain uses TRBV7-2 with TRBJ2-7; D gene ambiguous. V shed 0 bases and J shed 5 bases, with 14 bases lying between them. This CDR3 has 15 amino acids. Germline CDR1 reads SGHTA; CDR2 reads FQGNSA. Here the CDR3 DNA reads TGTGCCAGCAGCTTAGCCTCGGACCCGAGGAACGAGCAGTACTTC. Its translation is CASSLASDPRNEQYF.